This T cell receptor (beta chain) was recorded in a study of shared clonotypes between healthy human individuals. The method was immunoSEQ multiplex PCR; TCRdb's version includes in-frame clones alone and lacks a portion of them. This table holds about 580,000 clones, more than 95% found once. Per the germline V gene, CDR1 is SGHRS and CDR2 is YFSETQ. J was trimmed by 4 bases and V by 3 bases; bases with no gene match: 10. The CDR3 runs to 16 residues. Naive CD8 cells, CD45RO-negative and positively selected for CCR7, excluded terminally differentiated effector memory CD45RA+ cells. Sequencing used naive CD8+ T cells sorted from blood. The clonotype comes from a man aged 25 to 40 in good health. J is TRBJ1-1 and V is TRBV5-1; the match to TRBD1 covers 9 bases. The CDR3 spells CASSSPGQGVGTEAFF. CDR3 sequence (DNA): TGCGCCAGCAGCTCGCCGGGACAGGGAGTGGGCACTGAAGCTTTCTTT.